Listed here are 16 T cell receptor beta chains from one sample, sequenced in a study of blood T cell repertoires in COVID-19. Measured with immunoSEQ multiplex PCR; TCRdb has only the in-frame clones, and not every one. The table has 250,000 or so clones, around 81% seen once. Sample: peripheral blood. The receptors were sampled from a woman in her sixties with active or convalescent COVID-19.

A remark on this clone: In the same sample, other DNA sequences code for this CDR3. This chain joins TRBV5-1 and TRBJ2-1, with 13 bases that match TRBD2. CDR1 is SGHRS and CDR2 is YFSETQ in the germline V gene. The V segment lost 0 bases and the J segment 0 bases; nucleotides outside the gene matches: 0. CDR3 length equals 17 residues. The CDR3 DNA sequence: TGCGCCAGCAGCTTGGGACTAGCGGGAGGCTCCTACAATGAGCAGTTCTTC. Protein sequence: CASSLGLAGGSYNEQFF.

The rearrangement joins TRBV5-4 to TRBJ2-7; the D gene is possibly TRBD2 (8 bases). The CDR3 is 16 amino acids. Trimming cost V 2 bases and J 4 bases, with 19 bases left between them. Germline CDR1 SGHNT, CDR2 YYREEE (reference sequence). This CDR3 is CASSFGVLAGQYEQYF. In DNA, the CDR3 is TGTGCCAGCAGCTTCGGGGTGTTAGCGGGACAGTACGAGCAGTACTTC.

The chain joins TRBV5-1 to TRBJ2-1; possibly TRBD1 for D (8 bases). Trimming took 0 bases from V and 4 from J, leaving 14 bases between them. The CDR3 is 16 residues long. The germline CDR1 and CDR2 sequences are SGHRS and YFSETQ. The CDR3 is CASSLGGGQVYNEQFF. CDR3 sequence (DNA): TGCGCCAGCAGCTTGGGCGGGGGACAGGTATACAATGAGCAGTTCTTC.

As regards this clone: Other nucleotide sequences from this sample produce the same CDR3. The V and J genes are TRBV3-1 (or the pseudogene TRBV3-2) and TRBJ1-1; D might be TRBD1 (6 bases). This CDR3 comprises 14 residues. Germline V CDR1 and CDR2: LGHDT, YNNKEL (reference sequence). V was trimmed by 3 bases and J by 4 bases, leaving 12 bases between them. CDR3 sequence reads: CASSQGTGSTEAFF. CDR3 in DNA: TGTGCCAGCAGCCAGGGCACAGGGAGCACTGAAGCTTTCTTT.

This chain uses TRBV6-5 with TRBJ1-5; D is perhaps TRBD1 (6 bases). From germline, CDR1 is MNHEY and CDR2 SVGAGI. The CDR3 covers 14 residues. V lost 2 bases and J lost 5, with 10 bases in between. This chain's CDR3 is CASSYRGGYQPQHF. The CDR3 nucleotides read TGTGCCAGCAGTTACAGGGGGGGTTATCAGCCCCAGCATTTT.

This clone has just a few counts. The rearrangement joins TRBV7-9 to TRBJ2-1; the match to TRBD2 covers 10 bases. With 7 bases clipped from V and 5 bases from J, the junction kept 11 bases outside the gene matches. The CDR3 contains 16 residues. Germline CDR1 is SEHNR and CDR2 is FQNEAQ (reference sequence). The CDR3: CASIRARTSGNNEQFF. The DNA of the CDR3 is TGTGCCAGCATCAGAGCCCGGACTAGCGGTAACAATGAGCAGTTCTTC. Combining the CDR3 with reference TRBV7-9 and TRBJ2-1 gives the whole variable domain DTGVSQNPRHKITKRGQNVTFRCDPISEHNRLYWYRQTLGQGPEFLTYFQNEAQLEKSRLLSDRFSAERPKGSFSTLEIQRTEQGDSAMYLCASIRARTSGNNEQFFGPGTRLTVL.

The chain employs TRBV5-6 and TRBJ1-2, with TRBD1 as a possible D gene (6 bases). Germline V gene data show CDR1 as SGHDT and CDR2 as YYEEEE. This CDR3 is 15 amino acids long. The V end was cut by 1 base, the J end by 2 bases, with 12 bases between. The CDR3 DNA reads TGTGCCAGCAGCTTGCTCGGACAGCGCAACTATGGCTACACCTTC. Amino acid sequence: CASSLLGQRNYGYTF.

The chain combines TRBV18 with TRBJ2-1; 10 positions agree with TRBD1. Germline CDR1 and CDR2: KGHSH and LQKENI. The CDR3 is 13 residues long. V shed 4 bases and J 6 bases; nucleotides not matched to a gene: 0. The CDR3 nucleotides are TGTGCCAGCTCACGGACAGGGGGCAATGAGCAGTTCTTC. Translated: CASSRTGGNEQFF. Drawing the rest from reference TRBV18 and TRBJ2-1, the complete variable domain is NAGVMQNPRHLVRRRGQEARLRCSPMKGHSHVYWYRQLPEEGLKFMVYLQKENIIDESGMPKERFSAEFPKEGPSILRIQQVVRGDSAAYFCASSRTGGNEQFFGPGTRLTVL.

V and J are TRBV9 and TRBJ2-1, with unresolved D. CDR1 and CDR2 (germline): SGDLS, YYNGEE. Trimming removed 4 bases from V and 12 bases from J, with 8 bases in between. CDR3 length: 10 amino acids. The CDR3 protein is CASSPTGQFF. CDR3 bases: TGTGCCAGCAGCCCCACCGGGCAGTTCTTC.

The rearrangement joins TRBV18 to TRBJ1-1, with 11 bases identical to TRBD1. The germline V gene encodes CDR1 KGHSH and CDR2 LQKENI. V lost 4 bases and J lost 0; bases outside the gene matches: 4. The CDR3 has 16 amino acids. The CDR3 loop is CASSQGTGGMNTEAFF. The CDR3 DNA sequence: TGTGCCAGCTCACAAGGGACAGGGGGTATGAACACTGAAGCTTTCTTT.

The chain uses TRBV6-1 and TRBJ1-2; D is unresolved. Germline assignment: CDR1 MNHNS and CDR2 SASEGT. This CDR3 is built from 16 residues. The V and J ends lost 2 bases and 4 bases respectively, with 17 bases between them. CDR3 DNA: TGTGCCAGCAGTGAACCACGGGGAGACGGACGCTATGGCTACACCTTC. Translated: CASSEPRGDGRYGYTF.

The V gene is TRBV7-2, the J gene TRBJ1-2; 9 bases fit TRBD1. The germline CDR1 and CDR2 sequences are SGHTA and FQGNSA. V gave up 4 bases and J gave up 7 bases; unmatched junction bases: 4. The CDR3 covers 13 residues. The CDR3 loop reads CASSSQGAGGYTF. The CDR3, as DNA: TGTGCCAGCAGCTCACAGGGGGCCGGTGGCTACACCTTC.

The chain employs TRBV29-1 and TRBJ1-4, with 7 bases lining up with TRBD1. Germline CDR1 is SQVTM and CDR2 is ANQGSEA. The trim removed 6 bases at V and 7 bases at J, leaving 11 bases unmatched. The CDR3 contains 14 residues. The CDR3 protein is CSVIGGGGGEKLFF. In nucleotides, the CDR3 is TGCAGCGTAATAGGGGGCGGAGGGGGTGAAAAACTGTTTTTT. Using reference TRBV29-1 and TRBJ1-4 for the parts outside the CDR3, the full variable domain is SAVISQKPSRDICQRGTSLTIQCQVDSQVTMMFWYRQQPGQSLTLIATANQGSEATYESGFVIDKFPISRPNLTFSTLTVSNMSPEDSSIYLCSVIGGGGGEKLFFGSGTQLSVL.

The rearrangement joins TRBV27 to TRBJ1-4; D perhaps matches TRBD1 (6 bases). The CDR3 is made up of 15 amino acids. CDR1 and CDR2 from the germline V gene are MNHEY and SMNVEV (reference sequence). Trimming took off 3 bases at V and 0 bases at J, with 8 bases between the two ends. The CDR3 loop reads CASSLNRATNEKLFF. For the CDR3, the DNA is TGTGCCAGCAGTTTGAACAGGGCAACTAATGAAAAACTGTTTTTT.

The chain has TRBV15 and TRBJ2-1; D is perhaps TRBD2 (6 bases). V lost 1 base to trimming and J lost 7 bases, with 14 bases between them. The CDR3 totals 15 residues. Germline V gene lookup returns CDR1 LNHNV and CDR2 YYDKDF (reference sequence). The CDR3 DNA reads as TGTGCCACCAGCAGAGGGGGACTCGTGACAAATGAGCAGTTCTTC. Its protein product is CATSRGGLVTNEQFF.

The rearrangement joins TRBV6-5 to TRBJ2-2; 9 bases fit TRBD2. V shed 0 bases and J 8 bases; nucleotides not matched to a gene: 1. This CDR3 has 14 residues. Per germline, CDR1 MNHEY and CDR2 SVGAGI. CDR3 in amino acids: CASSYSSGRGELFF. Written as DNA, the CDR3 is TGTGCCAGCAGTTACTCTAGCGGGAGAGGGGAGCTGTTTTTT.